The clone carrying this TCR beta chain was seen only a few times. Each ophthalmopathy patient scored at least 3 on the Clinical Activity Score and at least 4 on NOSPECS grade, with duration under 3 months. Exclusion followed for patients with uncontrolled infection, other autoimmune disease, pregnancy or lactation. It was RNA transcripts that yielded the amplified TCR beta CDR3 regions. Using the HTBI primer set, a first-round RT-PCR was run on the TCR CDR3. TCRdb redid the calling of the multiplex PCR reads with MiXCR, one entry per CDR3 protein. Counted here are about 370,000 distinct CDR3 sequences, around 15% occurring once; the ten biggest clones make up about 21%. This specimen comes from a study of T cells in Graves' hyperthyroidism and ophthalmopathy. Germline CDR1 reads MDHEN; CDR2 reads SYDVKM. The length of the CDR3 is 14 residues. V shed 8 bases and J shed 4 bases, with 15 bases lying between them.

Material for sequencing was blood. The chain joins TRBV28 to TRBJ2-4; D gene unclear. The receptor comes from an older woman with Graves' ophthalmopathy. CDR3: CASLRIGGKNIQYF. The CDR3 nucleotides read TGTGCCAGCCTCAGAATTGGTGGGAAAAACATTCAGTACTTC.